A selection of T cell receptor beta chains follows, all from one sample in a study of blood T cells in healthy people across ages. TCRdb used MiXCR to reprocess the 5' RACE reads, holding one entry per CDR3 protein. The table has about 640,000 distinct CDR3 sequences, about 30% seen once. The sequenced sample consisted of blood. All receptors come from a woman of 80 years or more in good health. CDR3s include the opening cysteine and the closing phenylalanine or tryptophan. The order of the fields is V gene, J gene, CDR3 protein.

v_call: TRBV28; j_call: TRBJ2-3; cdr3_aa: CATLRGGRTDTQYF
v_call: TRBV20-1; j_call: TRBJ2-5; cdr3_aa: CSARGAQETQYF
v_call: TRBV14; j_call: TRBJ2-5; cdr3_aa: CASSQAHAGRTQYF
v_call: TRBV5-1; j_call: TRBJ2-7; cdr3_aa: CASSLAPGLASVEQYF
v_call: TRBV5-1; j_call: TRBJ1-1; cdr3_aa: CASSLAIAEGAFF
v_call: TRBV11-2; j_call: TRBJ1-2; cdr3_aa: CASSRTSFRDSYGYTF
v_call: TRBV14; j_call: TRBJ1-1; cdr3_aa: CASSQDGRGPEAFF
v_call: TRBV20-1; j_call: TRBJ2-1; cdr3_aa: CSAVPGSNNEQFF
v_call: TRBV9; j_call: TRBJ2-7; cdr3_aa: CASSVATGGTGDHEQYF
v_call: TRBV28; j_call: TRBJ2-1; cdr3_aa: CASSLGGQDYNEQFF
v_call: TRBV7-3; j_call: TRBJ1-2; cdr3_aa: CASSLYRGRENYGYTF
v_call: TRBV3-1; j_call: TRBJ1-2; cdr3_aa: CASSQYGTGKNYGYTF
v_call: TRBV6-1; j_call: TRBJ2-3; cdr3_aa: CASSEGWGTATDTQYF
v_call: TRBV20-1; j_call: TRBJ2-7; cdr3_aa: CSARDYRDEQYF
v_call: TRBV5-4; j_call: TRBJ2-7; cdr3_aa: CASSRTGDFGEQYF
v_call: TRBV3-1; j_call: TRBJ2-1; cdr3_aa: CASSQAGEPYNEQFF
v_call: TRBV18; j_call: TRBJ1-3; cdr3_aa: CASSRDRNSGNTIYF
v_call: TRBV29-1; j_call: TRBJ2-6; cdr3_aa: CSVVGGYSGANVLTF
v_call: TRBV12-3/TRBV12-4; j_call: TRBJ2-6; cdr3_aa: CASRSDRAGANVLTF
v_call: TRBV19; j_call: TRBJ2-5; cdr3_aa: CASNPTSGGGETQYF
v_call: TRBV28; j_call: TRBJ2-3; cdr3_aa: CASSLPGTSGGPIRTDTQYF
v_call: TRBV24-1; j_call: TRBJ2-1; cdr3_aa: CATSDLGRSDEQFF
v_call: TRBV6-5; j_call: TRBJ2-7; cdr3_aa: CASSLGELKYF
v_call: TRBV29-1; j_call: TRBJ2-5; cdr3_aa: CSAGMSGRETQYF
v_call: TRBV6-1; j_call: TRBJ1-2; cdr3_aa: CASIPGAPYGYTF
v_call: TRBV12-3/TRBV12-4; j_call: TRBJ1-2; cdr3_aa: CASTIGGSYGYTF
v_call: TRBV21-1; j_call: TRBJ1-1; cdr3_aa: CASSDHRGSIPRNTEAFF
v_call: TRBV4-1; j_call: TRBJ1-5; cdr3_aa: CASSQFSLTGGTDRNQPQHF
v_call: TRBV12-5; j_call: TRBJ1-5; cdr3_aa: CASGLVLGRGDQPQHF